This TCR beta chain was captured by sequencing in a study of blood T cell repertoires in COVID-19 (dated by TCRdb to about 2020). Turning to the overall study: Samples covering the acute and convalescent phases of COVID-19 were provided by collaborators in the United States, Italy and Spain. The prospective study material was composed of cDNA or gDNA derived from T cells, B-cell-depleted T cells, or PBMCs. Deeply sampled blood TCRbeta repertoires from subjects exposed to, actively infected with, or recovered from COVID-19 were included in the dataset. A freely available public database, intended as a resource for researchers studying the immune response to SARS-CoV-2, is where the repertoires were released. The samples were drawn from the first 160 participants of the ongoing ImmuneRACE study and from 1,254 subjects provided by 6 global collaborators. The sample metadata nearly always contained a de-identified subject ID, COVID-19 status, age in years and sex. HLA class I and class II types, where available, came from metadata supplied by the sample provider rather than from assay-based typing. Broader findings and caveats from the paper: The amount of clinical and demographic metadata varied by source and participant and was provided uncurated.

At one collaborating source in Seattle, patients were enrolled during active infection and were followed longitudinally through the course of disease. The collaborating institutions used their own protocols to collect whole blood in K2EDTA tubes. For TCRbeta analysis, collaborators shipped samples as frozen whole blood, isolated PBMCs, or DNA extracted from either of those sample types. TCRbeta CDR3 regions were amplified from genomic DNA by means of the immunoSEQ Assay, a bias-controlled multiplex PCR. Per the original workflow: The number of nucleated cells in each sample was estimated from the amplification of reference gene primers within the assay. Sequence reads were collapsed and filtered to measure the absolute abundance of every unique TCRbeta CDR3 rearrangement. For each sample, productive Simpson clonality was calculated by taking the square root of Simpson's diversity index across productive rearrangements. The table comes from immuneACCESS by way of TCRdb, which keeps in-frame sequences with V and J called. Part of the clones is missing from these tables; in studies checked, under half for an unresolved V gene and the rest for unknown reasons. V and J calls and clone size are as listed in that table; D and trimming were resolved from the DNA. The sample contains under 70,000 clones, 88% of them found a single time. 43% of the sample goes to the ten largest clones.

Regarding this clone: Its antigen is still unknown. No much larger clonotype is one base removed from it; base qualities were not supplied.

Trimming takes 1 base off V and 4 bases off J; junction bases not matched to a gene: 3. For CDR1 and CDR2, the germline V gene lists SGHNT and YENEEA. From the cysteine up to the phenylalanine, the CDR3 has a length of 15 residues. Only CDR3 DNA is held: 45 bases, read in frame from base 1. The rearrangement combines TRBV11-3 with TRBJ2-3; TRBD1 lines up with 9 middle nucleotides. The TCR comes from a woman in her sixties or seventies with COVID-19, enrolled during active disease. Sequencing was done on a sample of peripheral blood. The CDR3 reads as follows: CASSLGTGASDTQYF. Here is the DNA: TGTGCCAGCAGCTTAGGGACAGGGGCGTCAGATACGCAGTATTTT.